The 30 T cell receptor beta chains below come from one sample, sequenced in a study of technical replicates of blood from several donors. Libraries were prepared by immunoSEQ multiplex PCR; TCRdb keeps only in-frame clonotypes and omits some of them. The table lists about 81,000 clones, approximately 78% of them singletons. The sequencing input was PBMCs. These receptors were taken from a human donor in good health. Some clones in this sample may be carry-over from other donors' samples.

CDR3 DNA sequence: TGTGCCAGCAGTTTATCCGGGAGCACAGATACGCAGTATTTT. Residues: CASSLSGSTDTQYF. The chain is built from TRBV28 and TRBJ2-3; no reliable D call. With 1 base removed from V and 0 bases from J, the gap between germline ends came to 5 bases. CDR3 length: 14 residues. Germline V gene data show CDR1 as MDHEN and CDR2 as SYDVKM.

This chain uses TRBV11-2 with TRBJ2-7; D might be TRBD2 (6 bases). The germline CDR1 and CDR2 sequences are SGHAT and FQNNGV. The CDR3 consists of 16 residues. V was shortened by 5 bases and J by 0 bases, with 17 bases between the two germline ends. The CDR3 protein is CASSGTRTGSSYEQYF. CDR3 nucleotide sequence: TGTGCCAGCAGCGGGACTCGGACCGGGAGCTCCTACGAGCAGTACTTC. Filled out from reference TRBV11-2 and TRBJ2-7, the complete variable domain reads EAGVAQSPRYKIIEKRQSVAFWCNPISGHATLYWYQQILGQGPKLLIQFQNNGVVDDSQLPKDRFSAERLKGVDSTLKIQPAKLEDSAVYLCASSGTRTGSSYEQYFGPGTRLTVT.

The CDR3 DNA follows: TGTGCCAGCCAACAGGACGAAACCAATCAGCCCCAGCATTTT. As protein: CASQQDETNQPQHF. The chain employs TRBV28 and TRBJ1-5, with a possible D match to TRBD1 (5 bases). Germline V gives CDR1 MDHEN, CDR2 SYDVKM. The germline V and J ends were trimmed by 8 bases and 3 bases, with 14 bases remaining between them. This CDR3 comprises 14 residues. Using reference TRBV28 and TRBJ1-5 for the parts outside the CDR3, the full variable domain is DVKVTQSSRYLVKRTGEKVFLECVQDMDHENMFWYRQDPGLGLRLIYFSYDVKMKEKGDIPEGYSVSREKKERFSLILESASTNQTSMYLCASQQDETNQPQHFGDGTRLSIL.

The V and J genes are TRBV11-2 and TRBJ1-1, with D unclear. The CDR3 is 12 amino acids. The V gene's germline CDR1 is SGHAT and CDR2 FQNNGV. Between the trimmed V and J ends, which lost 3 bases and 5 bases, there was a span of 7 bases. The CDR3 DNA reads TGTGCCAGCAGCTTTGCGGGGACTGAAGCTTTCTTT. Protein: CASSFAGTEAFF.

Only one count was recorded for this clone. V gene TRBV5-1 combines with J gene TRBJ2-1; D is uncertain. V was clipped by 1 base and J by 0 bases, with 8 bases between them. CDR3 length: 15 residues. Looked up from germline, CDR1 is SGHRS and CDR2 is YFSETQ. CDR3 sequence (DNA): TGCGCCAGCAGCTTGACGGTTAGCTCCTACAATGAGCAGTTCTTC. Protein product: CASSLTVSSYNEQFF.

The chain is built from TRBV7-9 and TRBJ2-7; maybe TRBD2 (6 bases). In germline, CDR1 is SEHNR, CDR2 FQNEAQ (reference sequence). Deletions cut 4 bases from V and 4 bases from J, with 17 bases between. This CDR3 has 15 residues. DNA for the CDR3: TGTGCCAGCAGCTACATCGAGTCAGGGAGGTACGAGCAGTACTTC. It translates to CASSYIESGRYEQYF.

This chain links TRBV28 with TRBJ1-2; D unresolved. This CDR3 region has 13 residues. CDR1 and CDR2 from the germline V gene are MDHEN and SYDVKM. V lost 2 bases, J lost 3 bases, and 7 bases lay in between. DNA of the CDR3: TGTGCCAGCAGTTTAACGGGTGACTATGGCTACACCTTC. It is translated as CASSLTGDYGYTF.

The chain is built from TRBV9 and TRBJ2-1; 8 bases are a match to TRBD2. V shed 1 base and J 5 bases; nucleotides not matched to a gene: 11. The CDR3 is 17 amino acids. Germline V gene sequence: CDR1 SGDLS, CDR2 YYNGEE. CDR3 DNA: TGTGCCAGCAGCGTATTTACGGGGGGGCGAGGGGACAATGAGCAGTTCTTC. Translation: CASSVFTGGRGDNEQFF.

This clone was seen a few times. This sequence joins TRBV30 and TRBJ2-3, with TRBD1 identical over 11 bases. V was clipped by 4 bases and J by 8 bases; unmatched bases: 8. CDR3 length: 14 amino acids. Looked up from germline, CDR1 is GTSNPN and CDR2 is SVGIG (reference sequence). CDR3 amino acids: CAWNRDRGMGTQYF. CDR3 nucleotide sequence: TGTGCCTGGAATCGGGACAGGGGGATGGGTACGCAGTATTTT.

The CDR3 region is CASSLNPSGGARQFF. CDR3 bases: TGTGCCAGCAGCTTAAATCCTAGCGGGGGGGCCCGGCAGTTCTTC. The chain couples TRBV11-3 to TRBJ2-1; 12 bases align to TRBD2. Trimming at V came to 2 bases and at J to 12 bases, leaving 8 bases not matched to a gene. Germline CDR1 SGHNT, CDR2 YENEEA. This CDR3 spans 15 amino acids.

The CDR3 sequence: CASSLDRPSGGETQYF. For the CDR3, the DNA is TGTGCCAGCAGCTTAGATCGGCCTAGCGGGGGTGAGACCCAGTACTTC. The chain has TRBV7-2 and TRBJ2-5, with 10 bases that match TRBD2. V shed 1 base and J 5 bases; nucleotides not matched to a gene: 7. Germline V gene data show CDR1 as SGHTA and CDR2 as FQGNSA. This CDR3 has 16 residues.

The chain recombines TRBV28 with TRBJ2-3; 9 bases match TRBD1. This CDR3 is 15 amino acids long. With 8 bases clipped from V and 4 bases from J, the junction kept 10 bases outside the gene matches. Germline V CDR1 and CDR2: MDHEN, SYDVKM. The chain's CDR3 is CASLSVTGGPDTQYF. The DNA of the CDR3 is TGTGCCAGCCTCTCTGTAACAGGGGGCCCAGATACGCAGTATTTT.

The rearrangement joins TRBV2 to TRBJ2-1; a possible D gene is TRBD1 (5 bases). Trimming removed 5 bases from V and 9 bases from J, with 8 bases in between. The CDR3 sequence is 11 residues long. CDR1 and CDR2 from the germline V gene are SNHLY and FYNNEI. CDR3 sequence reads: CASSTGGEQFF. The DNA of the CDR3 is TGTGCCAGCAGTACAGGTGGTGAGCAGTTCTTC.

This chain uses TRBV7-9 with TRBJ1-1, with D uncertain. This CDR3 spans 12 amino acids. CDR1 is SEHNR, CDR2 FQNEAQ, per germline (reference sequence). Trimming stripped 5 bases from V and 6 bases from J, with 10 bases between. CDR3 loop: CASSPATAEAFF. CDR3 coding DNA: TGTGCCAGCAGCCCAGCGACGGCTGAAGCTTTCTTT.

The CDR3 reads CASSQVGTGSSYNEQFF. CDR3 in DNA: TGTGCCAGCAGCCAAGTCGGGACAGGGAGCTCCTACAATGAGCAGTTCTTC. This chain uses TRBV4-2 with TRBJ2-1; 9 bases fit TRBD1. CDR3 size: 17 residues. Germline trimming cut 1 base from V and 0 bases from J; bases unmatched to any gene: 4. Germline loops: CDR1 LGHNA, CDR2 YNFKEQ.

About this clone: Mismatch with germline at one junction end may stem from a read error. CDR3 nucleotide sequence: TGTGCTAGTGGTTATACAGGTGCATGGGTCTTC. Translating it yields CASGYTGAWVF. The V and J genes are TRBV12-5 and TRBJ2-1; D might be TRBD1 (5 bases). The CDR3 loop spans 11 amino acids. Per germline, CDR1 LGHNT and CDR2 FRNRAP.

V and J are TRBV4-1 and TRBJ2-2, with 13 bases matching TRBD2. CDR3 length: 19 residues. The V gene's germline CDR1 is MGHRA and CDR2 YSYEKL. Trimming cost V 2 bases and J 1 base; bases outside gene matches: 7. The CDR3 DNA reads TGCGCCAGCAGCCAATACGGACTAGCGGGAGTGGTGAACACCGGGGAGCTGTTTTTT. It codes for CASSQYGLAGVVNTGELFF.

The gene calls are TRBV19 and TRBJ2-1; weak D call: TRBD1 (8 bases). The CDR3 is 14 amino acids. From germline, CDR1 is LNHDA and CDR2 SQIVND (reference sequence). V lost 2 bases and J 9 bases, leaving 14 bases between the germline ends. The CDR3 sequence: CASSIQAGTGEQFF. The CDR3 nucleotides read TGTGCCAGTAGTATACAAGCGGGGACAGGTGAGCAGTTCTTC.

Remarks on this clone: Additional DNA sequences in this sample encode the identical CDR3. The CDR3 here is CSAGTGNTEAFF. The CDR3 nucleotides are TGCAGCGCCGGGACAGGGAACACTGAAGCTTTCTTT. This chain uses TRBV29-1 with TRBJ1-1; 8 nucleotides match TRBD1. Germline V gene lookup returns CDR1 SQVTM and CDR2 ANQGSEA. The CDR3 runs 12 residues. Trimming at V came to 7 bases and at J to 1 base, leaving 2 bases not matched to a gene.

The chain recombines TRBV6-5 with TRBJ1-5; D is undetermined. The CDR3 is made up of 15 amino acids. Deletions cut 5 bases from V and 0 bases from J, with 11 bases between. Germline CDR1 reads MNHEY; CDR2 reads SVGAGI. CDR3 DNA sequence: TGTGCCAGCAGTACCGGGAAACATAGCAATCAGCCCCAGCATTTT. It specifies CASSTGKHSNQPQHF.

V is TRBV7-3 and J is TRBJ2-1, with 9 bases aligning to TRBD1. This CDR3 is 15 amino acids long. Trimming cost V 5 bases and J 4 bases; bases outside gene matches: 6. From germline, CDR1 is SGHTA and CDR2 FQGTGA. The CDR3 protein is CASSLDRGEYNEQFF. DNA for the CDR3: TGTGCCAGCAGCCTCGACAGGGGGGAATACAATGAGCAGTTCTTC. Based on the CDR3 plus reference TRBV7-3 and TRBJ2-1, the full variable domain is GAGVSQTPSNKVTEKGKYVELRCDPISGHTALYWYRQSLGQGPEFLIYFQGTGAADDSGLPNDRFFAVRPEGSVSTLKIQRTERGDSAVYLCASSLDRGEYNEQFFGPGTRLTVL.

The chain combines TRBV7-9 with TRBJ2-3, with 8 bases that match TRBD1. Looked up from germline, CDR1 is SEHNR and CDR2 is FQNEAQ (reference sequence). This CDR3 spans 17 amino acids. The J segment lost 1 base and the V segment lost 1 base, leaving 7 bases of the junction unmatched. CDR3 region: CASSLVGQGIGTDTQYF. As DNA, the CDR3 is TGTGCCAGCAGCTTAGTAGGACAGGGCATTGGCACAGATACGCAGTATTTT.

The J gene is TRBJ2-5, the V gene TRBV9; D gene uncertain. The germline V and J ends were trimmed by 4 bases and 0 bases, with 7 bases remaining between them. Germline assignment: CDR1 SGDLS and CDR2 YYNGEE. This CDR3 spans 13 amino acids. The CDR3 is CASSSPYQETQYF. In DNA form, the CDR3 reads TGTGCCAGCAGCTCCCCGTACCAAGAGACCCAGTACTTC. Together with reference TRBV9 and TRBJ2-5, the CDR3 gives the full variable domain: DSGVTQTPKHLITATGQRVTLRCSPRSGDLSVYWYQQSLDQGLQFLIQYYNGEERAKGNILERFSAQQFPDLHSELNLSSLELGDSALYFCASSSPYQETQYFGPGTRLLVL.

This clone came up many times. This rearrangement joins TRBV6-5 to TRBJ2-7; tentatively, D is TRBD1 (6 bases). The CDR3 loop spans 13 amino acids. Trimming took 6 bases from V and 3 from J, leaving 12 bases between them. Germline V lookup: CDR1 MNHEY, CDR2 SVGAGI. The CDR3 reads CASRGGQNYEQYF. CDR3 DNA sequence: TGTGCCAGCAGAGGAGGACAGAACTACGAGCAGTACTTC.

The chain combines TRBV5-1 with TRBJ2-6, with TRBD2 as a possible D gene (6 bases). Trimming left V 5 bases short and J 4 bases short, with 16 bases between. CDR3 size: 16 residues. Per germline, CDR1 SGHRS and CDR2 YFSETQ. The CDR3 nucleotides read TGCGCCAGCAGTGCCGGGACTCCTTCCGGGGCCAACGTCCTGACTTTC. Amino acids: CASSAGTPSGANVLTF.

The CDR3 DNA follows: TGTGCCAGTAGTATATTAGGACAGGGGAAGGAGCAGCCCCAGCATTTT. This encodes CASSILGQGKEQPQHF. The V call is TRBV19, the J call TRBJ1-5; 9 bases map to TRBD1. The CDR3 is made up of 16 amino acids. Germline trimming cut 2 bases from V and 7 bases from J; bases unmatched to any gene: 9. CDR1 and CDR2 from the germline V gene are LNHDA and SQIVND (reference sequence).

On this clone: The sample has other DNA sequences that encode this CDR3 too. The chain joins TRBV19 to TRBJ2-7; D may be TRBD2 (5 bases). V was trimmed by 2 bases and J by 2 bases, leaving 10 bases between them. CDR3 length: 14 residues. Looked up from germline, CDR1 is LNHDA and CDR2 is SQIVND (reference sequence). CDR3 amino acids: CASSISGATYEQYF. DNA of the CDR3: TGTGCCAGTAGTATAAGCGGTGCAACCTACGAGCAGTACTTC.

CDR3 protein: CASSWGTSYEQYF. CDR3 sequence (DNA): TGTGCCAGCAGCTGGGGCACTTCCTACGAGCAGTACTTC. The V and J genes are TRBV7-9 and TRBJ2-7, with TRBD1 as a possible D gene (5 bases). Per germline, CDR1 SEHNR and CDR2 FQNEAQ (reference sequence). V was pared by 4 bases and J by 1 base, with 8 bases between. This CDR3 spans 13 amino acids. The full variable domain, its missing parts supplied by reference TRBV7-9 and TRBJ2-7, is DTGVSQNPRHKITKRGQNVTFRCDPISEHNRLYWYRQTLGQGPEFLTYFQNEAQLEKSRLLSDRFSAERPKGSFSTLEIQRTEQGDSAMYLCASSWGTSYEQYFGPGTRLTVT.

V usage is TRBV7-7 and J usage is TRBJ2-5, with 8 bases that match TRBD2. J was trimmed by 5 bases and V by 5 bases; bases with no gene match: 10. This CDR3 is built from 15 residues. Germline V gene sequence: CDR1 SSHAT, CDR2 FNYEAQ (reference sequence). The CDR3 sequence: CASSKDGGARETQYF. The DNA for the CDR3 is TGTGCCAGCAGCAAAGACGGGGGGGCCAGGGAGACCCAGTACTTC. Supplemented by reference TRBV7-7 and TRBJ2-5, the full variable domain reads GAGVSQSPRYKVTKRGQDVTLRCDPISSHATLYWYQQALGQGPEFLTYFNYEAQPDKSGLPSDRFSAERPEGSISTLTIQRTEQRDSAMYRCASSKDGGARETQYFGPGTRLLVL.

Regarding this clone: The same CDR3 also results from other DNA sequences found in this sample. The chain joins TRBV4-1 to TRBJ1-5, with D unclear. V lost 1 base and J lost 2, with 6 bases in between. Germline assignment: CDR1 MGHRA and CDR2 YSYEKL. CDR3 size: 14 residues. CDR3 sequence: CASSQGQGNQPQHF. The DNA for the CDR3 is TGCGCCAGCAGCCAAGGGCAGGGCAATCAGCCCCAGCATTTT.